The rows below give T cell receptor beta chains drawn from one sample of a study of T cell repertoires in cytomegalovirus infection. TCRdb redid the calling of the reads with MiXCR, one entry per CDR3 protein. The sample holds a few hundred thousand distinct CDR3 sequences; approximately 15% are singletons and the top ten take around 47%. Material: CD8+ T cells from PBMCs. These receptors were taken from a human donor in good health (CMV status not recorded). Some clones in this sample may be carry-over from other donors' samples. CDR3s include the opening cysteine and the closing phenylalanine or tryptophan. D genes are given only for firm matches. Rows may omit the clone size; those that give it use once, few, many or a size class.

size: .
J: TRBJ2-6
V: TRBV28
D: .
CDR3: CASSRTASSSGANVLTF
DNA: TGTGCCAGCAGTCGGACAGCCTCCAGCTCTGGGGCCAACGTCCTGACTTTC

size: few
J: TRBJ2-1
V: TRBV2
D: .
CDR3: CASSSAPLVSSLAQFF
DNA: TGTGCCAGCAGTTCCGCCCCTCTAGTATCTAGCTTGGCGCAGTTCTTC

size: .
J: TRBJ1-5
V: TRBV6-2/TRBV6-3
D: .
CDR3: CASSYSPQGQPQHF
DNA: TGTGCCAGCAGTTACTCTCCCCAGGGTCAGCCCCAGCATTTT

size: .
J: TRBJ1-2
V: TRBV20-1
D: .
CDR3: CSARGRGIRGYTF
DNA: TGCAGTGCTAGAGGGCGGGGAATCAGGGGCTACACCTTC

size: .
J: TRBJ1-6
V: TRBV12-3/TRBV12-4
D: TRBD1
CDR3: CASRLGQYNSPLHF
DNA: TGTGCCAGCAGGCTGGGACAGTATAATTCACCCCTCCACTTT

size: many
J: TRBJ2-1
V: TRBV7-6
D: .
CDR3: CASSFGPGSYNEQFF
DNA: TGTGCCAGCAGCTTCGGGCCCGGTTCGTACAATGAGCAGTTCTTC

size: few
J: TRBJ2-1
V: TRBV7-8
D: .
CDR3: CASSLNSGPYNEQFF
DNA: TGTGCCAGCAGCTTAAATAGCGGACCCTACAATGAGCAGTTCTTC

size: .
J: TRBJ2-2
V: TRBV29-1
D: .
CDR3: CSALPGAAGELFF
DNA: TGCAGCGCCTTACCGGGGGCAGCCGGGGAGCTGTTTTTT

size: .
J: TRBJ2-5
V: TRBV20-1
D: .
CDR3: CSAYTRGGETQYF
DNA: TGCAGTGCTTATACCAGGGGTGGGGAGACCCAGTACTTC

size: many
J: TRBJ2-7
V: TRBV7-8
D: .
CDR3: CASSLASPYEQYF
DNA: TGTGCCAGCAGCTTAGCTAGCCCCTACGAGCAGTACTTC

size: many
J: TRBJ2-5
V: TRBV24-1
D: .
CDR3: CATSSVTTKETQYF
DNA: TGTGCCACCAGTTCAGTGACAACCAAAGAGACCCAGTACTTC

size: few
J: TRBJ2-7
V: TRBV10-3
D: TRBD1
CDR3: CAISESRGLYEQYF
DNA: TGTGCCATCAGTGAGTCCAGGGGGCTGTACGAGCAGTACTTC

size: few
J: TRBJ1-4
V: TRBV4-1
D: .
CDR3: CASSAGTVYEKLFF
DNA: TGCGCCAGCAGCGCCGGGACTGTTTATGAAAAACTGTTTTTT

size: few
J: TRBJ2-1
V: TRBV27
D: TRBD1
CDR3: CASSFDRASYNEQFF
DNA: TGTGCCAGCAGTTTCGACAGGGCTTCCTACAATGAGCAGTTCTTC

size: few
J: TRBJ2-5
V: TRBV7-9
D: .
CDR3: CASSLGESELGETQYF
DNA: TGTGCCAGCAGCTTAGGGGAAAGTGAGCTCGGGGAGACCCAGTACTTC

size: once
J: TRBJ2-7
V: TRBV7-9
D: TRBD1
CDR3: CASSSTGQGWYEQYF
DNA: TGTGCCAGCAGTTCCACGGGACAGGGGTGGTACGAGCAGTACTTC

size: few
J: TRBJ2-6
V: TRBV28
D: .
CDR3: CASSLWGGASGANVLTF
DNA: TGTGCCAGCAGTTTATGGGGGGGCGCCTCTGGGGCCAACGTCCTGACTTTC

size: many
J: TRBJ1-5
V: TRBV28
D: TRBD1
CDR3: CASSQLGTGLHQPQHF
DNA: TGTGCCAGCAGTCAACTCGGGACAGGCCTTCATCAGCCCCAGCATTTT

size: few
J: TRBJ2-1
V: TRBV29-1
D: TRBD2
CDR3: CSVEGGLRLAVYNEQFF
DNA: TGCAGCGTTGAAGGTGGTTTGAGACTAGCGGTATACAATGAGCAGTTCTTC

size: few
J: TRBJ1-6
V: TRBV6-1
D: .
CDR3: CASSEDGVSPLHF
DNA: TGTGCCAGCAGTGAAGATGGGGTTTCACCCCTCCACTTT

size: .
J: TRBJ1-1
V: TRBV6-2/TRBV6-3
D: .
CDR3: CASTTNMGLEAFF
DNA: TGTGCCAGCACTACAAACATGGGCCTAGAAGCTTTCTTT

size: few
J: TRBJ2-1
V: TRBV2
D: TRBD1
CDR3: CASSEEGQGAGARNEQFF
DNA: TGTGCCAGCAGTGAAGAAGGACAGGGGGCGGGTGCGAGGAATGAGCAGTTCTTC

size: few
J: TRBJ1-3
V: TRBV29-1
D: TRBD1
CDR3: CSVEGPGGMRNTIYF
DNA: TGCAGCGTTGAAGGGCCAGGGGGAATGAGAAACACCATATATTTT

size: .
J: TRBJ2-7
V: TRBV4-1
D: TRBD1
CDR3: CASSQDTKQGILDEQYF
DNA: TGCGCCAGCAGCCAAGATACCAAACAGGGGATTTTGGACGAGCAGTACTTC

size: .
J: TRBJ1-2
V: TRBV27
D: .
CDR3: CASSPGTESDYGYTF
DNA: TGTGCCAGCAGTCCGGGGACGGAATCCGACTATGGCTACACCTTC

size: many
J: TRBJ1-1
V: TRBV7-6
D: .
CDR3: CASSLRFSGNTEAFF
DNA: TGTGCCAGCAGCCTAAGATTCTCAGGGAACACTGAAGCTTTCTTT

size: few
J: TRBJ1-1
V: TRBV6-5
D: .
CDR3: CASGGGGLAFF
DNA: TGTGCCAGCGGTGGTGGAGGTCTGGCTTTCTTT

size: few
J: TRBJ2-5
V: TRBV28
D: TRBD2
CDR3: CASSVRSGGTQETQYF
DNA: TGTGCCAGCAGTGTACGTAGCGGGGGGACCCAAGAGACCCAGTACTTC

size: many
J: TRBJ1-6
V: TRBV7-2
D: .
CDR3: CASSPGAGSPLHF
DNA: TGTGCCAGCAGCCCCGGGGCAGGGTCACCCCTCCACTTT

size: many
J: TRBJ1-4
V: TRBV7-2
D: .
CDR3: CASSLAGGRVTNEKLFF
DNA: TGTGCCAGCAGCTTAGCCGGGGGCCGCGTAACTAATGAAAAACTGTTTTTT

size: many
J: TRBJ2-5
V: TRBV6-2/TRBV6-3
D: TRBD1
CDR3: CASSYGETGTGETQYF
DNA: TGTGCCAGCAGTTACGGGGAGACAGGGACGGGGGAGACCCAGTACTTC

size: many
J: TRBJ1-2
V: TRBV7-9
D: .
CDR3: CASSLEQTLIYGYTF
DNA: TGTGCCAGCAGCTTAGAACAAACCCTCATCTATGGCTACACCTTC